This T cell receptor (beta chain) was sequenced for a study of monozygotic twins with inflammatory bowel disease. Study outcomes and limitations: Immunosuppressive treatments differing between patients may have added repertoire variability.

On this clonotype: Its antigen is as yet unknown.

TCRalpha and TCRbeta cDNA went through nested PCRs of roughly 17 and 9 cycles, two in total. TCRdb processed the 5' RACE reads again and assigns one entry to each CDR3 protein, with no DNA. The sample's table shows roughly 320,000 distinct CDR3 sequences. Phlebotomy per donor yielded a single 2.5 ml blood sample. Unsorted whole blood yielded the total RNA, with T cells left unselected. The CDR3 covers 16 residues. The V gene's germline CDR1 is KGHSH and CDR2 LQKENI. The V call is TRBV18, the J call TRBJ2-7; TCRdb gives TRBD1 as the D gene, but with no DNA this cannot be confirmed. This clonotype was obtained from a human donor with ulcerative colitis or Crohn's disease, or a healthy co-twin of an affected twin (not recorded which). Sequencing was performed on blood. The CDR3 sequence is CASSPPGTWGTYEQYF.